The 15 T cell receptor beta chains given below trace back to one sample, sequenced in a study of regulatory dendritic cells for organ transplantation. Repertoires were generated with immunoSEQ multiplex PCR, while TCRdb's copy carries only in-frame clones and drops some. Of 30,000 to 40,000 clones in the sample, about nine tenths were seen once. Source material: naive CD8+ T cells from blood. Specified subset: CD45RA+ naive T cells. These receptors were obtained from a human donor in good health.

The chain links TRBV28 to TRBJ1-2, with a possible D match to TRBD1 (5 bases). CDR1 and CDR2 (germline): MDHEN, SYDVKM. This CDR3 is built from 16 residues. V was trimmed by 6 bases and J by 4 bases, leaving 21 bases between them. In nucleotides, the CDR3 is TGTGCCAGCAGGGGGGTTTTTTTGGGAACGAGCTATGGCTACACCTTC. It yields the protein CASRGVFLGTSYGYTF.

V and J are TRBV28 and TRBJ1-2; D is perhaps TRBD1 (5 bases). CDR3 length equals 15 residues. Germline CDR1 MDHEN, CDR2 SYDVKM. Between the trimmed V and J ends, which lost 6 bases and 8 bases, there was a span of 22 bases. CDR3 sequence reads: CASSPSFVTVGGYTF. The CDR3 coding sequence is TGTGCCAGCAGCCCAAGTTTCGTGACAGTCGGGGGCTACACCTTC.

The chain is built from TRBV7-9 and TRBJ2-5; TRBD1 aligns across 7 bases. V was clipped by 1 base and J by 4 bases; unmatched bases: 0. The germline gives CDR1 SEHNR, CDR2 FQNEAQ (reference sequence). The CDR3 totals 13 residues. CDR3 sequence (DNA): TGTGCCAGCAGCTTAGGACAGGGAGAGACCCAGTACTTC. Amino acid sequence: CASSLGQGETQYF. The variable domain in full, with the rest retrieved from reference TRBV7-9 and TRBJ2-5, is DTGVSQNPRHKITKRGQNVTFRCDPISEHNRLYWYRQTLGQGPEFLTYFQNEAQLEKSRLLSDRFSAERPKGSFSTLEIQRTEQGDSAMYLCASSLGQGETQYFGPGTRLLVL.

The chain has TRBV30 and TRBJ2-5, with D unclear. The V gene's germline CDR1 is GTSNPN and CDR2 SVGIG (reference sequence). The CDR3 has 15 amino acids. Trimming cost V 4 bases and J 4 bases, with 19 bases left between them. The CDR3 is CAWTFGGEDAETQYF. Here the CDR3 DNA reads TGTGCCTGGACCTTTGGCGGAGAGGATGCAGAGACCCAGTACTTC.

J is TRBJ1-3 and V is TRBV9; D possibly corresponds to TRBD1 (6 bases). Germline-derived CDR1 and CDR2 are SGDLS and YYNGEE. V lost 0 bases and J 1 base, leaving 8 bases between the germline ends. The length of the CDR3 is 15 residues. The CDR3 region has the DNA TGTGCCAGCAGCGTAGCCACAGGGTCTGGAAACACCATATATTTT. The encoded protein is CASSVATGSGNTIYF.

The genes are TRBV10-3 and TRBJ2-7, with D possibly being TRBD1 (6 bases). V was cut by 8 bases and J by 7 bases, with 15 bases left in between. This CDR3 contains 12 residues. Germline V gene data show CDR1 as ENHRY and CDR2 as SYGVKD. The DNA of the CDR3 is TGTGCCATCTCGTCAGGGGAGCAGGAGCAGTACTTC. Translated: CAISSGEQEQYF.

The J gene is TRBJ2-7, the V gene TRBV9, with a tentative D call TRBD1 (5 bases). CDR3 size: 13 residues. V was pared by 3 bases and J by 0 bases, with 7 bases between. Looked up from germline, CDR1 is SGDLS and CDR2 is YYNGEE. As DNA, the CDR3 is TGTGCCAGCAGCGGAAGGGGCTCCTACGAGCAGTACTTC. Encoded protein: CASSGRGSYEQYF.

The chain has TRBV29-1 and TRBJ1-2; D is undetermined. The length of the CDR3 is 14 residues. The V end lost 7 bases, the J end lost 3 bases, and 18 bases lay between the germline ends. Germline V CDR1 and CDR2: SQVTM, ANQGSEA. The CDR3 sequence: CSARERGPYYGYTF. The CDR3, as DNA: TGCAGCGCCCGAGAACGGGGTCCTTACTATGGCTACACCTTC.

This clone was counted once. V usage is TRBV4-3 and J usage is TRBJ2-7, with 7 bases fitting TRBD2. Germline V gene lookup returns CDR1 LGHNA and CDR2 YSLEER. V lost 1 base and J lost 2; bases outside the gene matches: 8. The CDR3 contains 16 residues. CDR3 nucleotides: TGCGCCAGCAGCCAAGGGACACCTCTAGCGGCCTACGAGCAGTACTTC. This codes for CASSQGTPLAAYEQYF.

This chain links TRBV4-1 with TRBJ2-7; the D gene is possibly TRBD2 (6 bases). This CDR3 is 16 amino acids long. Germline V gene lookup returns CDR1 MGHRA and CDR2 YSYEKL. V lost 1 base to trimming and J lost 4 bases, with 17 bases between them. The CDR3 sequence: CASSQGGVGGFYEQYF. The CDR3 coding sequence is TGCGCCAGCAGCCAAGGTGGGGTGGGGGGTTTTTACGAGCAGTACTTC.

This chain uses TRBV27 with TRBJ2-1, with D perhaps assigned TRBD1 or TRBD2 (5 bases each). This CDR3 region has 16 residues. Trimming stripped 3 bases from V and 7 bases from J, with 19 bases between. Germline loops: CDR1 MNHEY, CDR2 SMNVEV (reference sequence). CDR3 in DNA: TGTGCCAGCAGTTTCCCCAGGGTAGAGGGGTGGAATGAGCAGTTCTTC. Protein: CASSFPRVEGWNEQFF.

The rearrangement links TRBV6-5 to TRBJ2-7; D tentatively fits TRBD1 or TRBD2 (5 bases each). This CDR3 comprises 16 residues. Germline loops: CDR1 MNHEY, CDR2 SVGAGI. V was clipped by 0 bases and J by 0 bases, with 12 bases between them. The chain's CDR3 is CASSYSRDRFSYEQYF. Written as DNA, the CDR3 is TGTGCCAGCAGTTACTCCAGGGACCGTTTCTCCTACGAGCAGTACTTC.

This clone was observed a few times. The genes are TRBV6-6 and TRBJ1-6; 7 bases match TRBD1. The CDR3 is 13 amino acids. Germline loops: CDR1 MNHNY, CDR2 SVGAGI (reference sequence). Trimming removed 5 bases from V and 10 bases from J; junction bases left unmatched: 5. This CDR3 reads CASSPTGKSPLHF. Written as DNA, the CDR3 is TGTGCCAGCAGTCCGACAGGGAAGTCACCCCTCCACTTT.

This clone has a single count. The chain carries TRBV12-5 and TRBJ1-5; no reliable D call. The germline V and J ends were trimmed by 3 bases and 9 bases, with 15 bases remaining between them. CDR3 length: 14 residues. CDR1 is LGHNT, CDR2 FRNRAP, per germline. The CDR3 sequence is CASGFPSDPAPQHF. The CDR3 nucleotides read TGTGCTAGTGGTTTTCCCTCAGATCCTGCGCCCCAGCATTTT.

The chain has TRBV6-5 and TRBJ2-7, with D possibly matching TRBD1 (5 bases). The V gene lost 0 bases and the J gene lost 4 bases, with 10 bases spanning the gap. CDR3 size: 14 residues. Germline CDR1 reads MNHEY; CDR2 reads SVGAGI. Here the CDR3 DNA reads TGTGCCAGCAGTTACTCTCCCAGGGCTTACGAGCAGTACTTC. The encoded protein is CASSYSPRAYEQYF.